A single sample is the source of the 24 T cell receptor beta chains below, sequenced in a study of cytomegalovirus exposure and HLA in healthy donors. Primers: 60 Vbeta forward and 13 Jbeta reverse. Method: immunoSEQ multiplex PCR; TCRdb's copy keeps in-frame clones and lacks some. Among about 160,000 clones, around 79% were seen once, and the ten largest hold approximately 2.3%. The sequenced sample was PBMCs. These receptors came from a man between 40 and 49 years old in good health and CMV-seronegative.

The CDR3 sequence: CASSYSFKSYEQYF. CDR3 coding DNA: TGTGCCAGCAGTTACTCGTTCAAATCCTACGAGCAGTACTTC. This chain uses TRBV6-5 with TRBJ2-7, with unresolved D. Trimming removed 0 bases at V and 1 base at J, with 7 bases between. The CDR3 consists of 14 residues. CDR1 is MNHEY, CDR2 SVGAGI, per germline.

The V call is TRBV7-2, the J call TRBJ2-7; the D gene is possibly TRBD2 (6 bases). Deletions cut 6 bases from V and 2 bases from J, with 11 bases between. This CDR3 is built from 13 residues. Germline-derived CDR1 and CDR2 are SGHTA and FQGNSA. CDR3 region: CASSLTRTYEQYF. CDR3 bases: TGTGCCAGCAGTTTGACTAGGACCTACGAGCAGTACTTC.

CDR3 protein: CSFRDSLYEQYF. Here the CDR3 DNA reads TGCAGCTTCCGGGACAGCCTTTACGAGCAGTACTTC. This chain uses TRBV29-1 with TRBJ2-7; TRBD1 matches 7 bases. The germline V gene has CDR1 SQVTM and CDR2 ANQGSEA. The junction had 8 bases not matched to a gene; V was cut back by 8 bases and J by 4 bases. This CDR3 has 12 residues.

V and J are TRBV6-5 and TRBJ1-4, with D possibly being TRBD1 (5 bases). The germline V gene has CDR1 MNHEY and CDR2 SVGAGI. V was clipped by 2 bases and J by 4 bases, with 8 bases between them. The CDR3 contains 14 residues. The CDR3 spells CASSYGGFNEKLFF. Here the CDR3 DNA reads TGTGCCAGCAGTTACGGGGGGTTTAATGAAAAACTGTTTTTT.

The chain uses TRBV15 and TRBJ2-2, with D unclear. V was trimmed by 1 base and J by 6 bases, leaving 9 bases between them. Germline CDR1 reads LNHNV; CDR2 reads YYDKDF (reference sequence). This CDR3 is built from 14 residues. CDR3 in amino acids: CATSRGGTAGELFF. The DNA of the CDR3 is TGTGCCACCAGCAGAGGTGGCACCGCCGGGGAGCTGTTTTTT.

The rearrangement uses TRBV18 and TRBJ2-3; D perhaps matches TRBD1 (6 bases). Germline V gene sequence: CDR1 KGHSH, CDR2 LQKENI. There are 16 residues in the CDR3. The ends were cut back, 6 bases at V and 0 bases at J, with 16 bases in the middle. The CDR3 protein is CASSLDRPTSTDTQYF. The CDR3 DNA is TGTGCCAGCTCGCTTGACAGGCCCACTAGCACAGATACGCAGTATTTT.

The J gene is TRBJ1-5, the V gene TRBV6-1, with D unclear. V lost 2 bases to trimming and J lost 0 bases, with 8 bases between them. The CDR3 extends over 15 amino acids. Germline lookup yields CDR1 MNHNS and CDR2 SASEGT. The CDR3 nucleotides are TGTGCCAGCAGTGAAACCCAGGATAGCAATCAGCCCCAGCATTTT. Its translation: CASSETQDSNQPQHF.

CDR3 amino acids: CASSLGTGQPQHF. The DNA for the CDR3 is TGTGCCAGCAGCTTAGGGACAGGTCAGCCCCAGCATTTT. The chain is built from TRBV7-8 and TRBJ1-5; 7 bases agree with TRBD1. CDR3 length equals 13 residues. Germline loops: CDR1 SGHVS, CDR2 FQNEAQ. The V and J ends lost 1 base and 6 bases, in that order; junction bases with no gene match: 0.

As to this clone: A junction boundary mismatches the germline segment, possibly from a read error. The chain uses TRBV7-7 and TRBJ2-7; D unresolved. In germline, CDR1 is SSHAT, CDR2 FNYEAQ (reference sequence). The CDR3 length is 13 residues. The CDR3 spells CASSPRLGNEQYF. The CDR3 coding sequence is TGTGCTAGCAGCCCCCGGCTAGGTAACGAGCAGTACTTC. Full variable domain (rest looked up from reference TRBV7-7 and TRBJ2-7): GAGVSQSPRYKVTKRGQDVTLRCDPISSHATLYWYQQALGQGPEFLTYFNYEAQPDKSGLPSDRFSAERPEGSISTLTIQRTEQRDSAMYRCASSPRLGNEQYFGPGTRLTVT.

The V call is TRBV13, the J call TRBJ2-5, with 7 bases aligning to TRBD1. The closer fit of TRBJ2-7 to the DNA end suggests the J call may be wrong. This CDR3 has 14 amino acids. Germline V lookup: CDR1 PRHDT, CDR2 FYEKMQ (reference sequence). This CDR3 is CASSFGQASYEQYF. As DNA, the CDR3 is TGTGCCAGCAGCTTCGGACAGGCCTCCTACGAGCAGTACTTC.

The chain carries TRBV6-5 and TRBJ2-5; TRBD2 matches 7 bases. CDR1 and CDR2 from the germline V gene are MNHEY and SVGAGI. The CDR3 totals 15 residues. The J segment lost 5 bases and the V segment lost 7 bases, leaving 13 bases of the junction unmatched. CDR3 sequence reads: CASTLGLGVGETQYF. The CDR3 bases are TGTGCCAGCACCCTAGGACTAGGCGTCGGCGAGACCCAGTACTTC.

CDR3 sequence: CAISGGGSSYEQYF. CDR3 bases: TGTGCCATCAGTGGAGGTGGCAGCTCCTACGAGCAGTACTTC. V gene TRBV10-3 combines with J gene TRBJ2-7; unclear D gene. In germline, CDR1 is ENHRY, CDR2 SYGVKD. The CDR3 is 14 amino acids. The ends were cut back, 4 bases at V and 0 bases at J, with 10 bases in the middle.

The chain employs TRBV6-1 and TRBJ2-3, with TRBD2 matching 8 bases. The CDR3 contains 14 residues. V lost 9 bases and J lost 5; bases outside the gene matches: 10. Germline CDR1 MNHNS, CDR2 SASEGT. CDR3 amino acids: CARLRLARGDTQYF. The CDR3 DNA follows: TGTGCCAGGCTCCGACTAGCGCGGGGAGATACGCAGTATTTT.

The chain recombines TRBV2 with TRBJ2-1; 10 nucleotides match TRBD1. The CDR3 runs to 22 residues. With 6 bases clipped from V and 0 bases from J, the junction kept 23 bases outside the gene matches. Germline V gene sequence: CDR1 SNHLY, CDR2 FYNNEI. CDR3 DNA: TGTGCCAGCAGCAACCCAAGGCCCGACAGGGGGCAAGTCGGATTCTCCTACAATGAGCAGTTCTTC. This codes for CASSNPRPDRGQVGFSYNEQFF. The variable domain in full, with the rest retrieved from reference TRBV2 and TRBJ2-1, is EPEVTQTPSHQVTQMGQEVILRCVPISNHLYFYWYRQILGQKVEFLVSFYNNEISEKSEIFDDQFSVERPDGSNFTLKIRSTKLEDSAMYFCASSNPRPDRGQVGFSYNEQFFGPGTRLTVL.

The V and J genes are TRBV7-2 and TRBJ2-1; 8 bases match TRBD1. CDR3 length equals 15 residues. Germline assignment: CDR1 SGHTA and CDR2 FQGNSA. V shed 4 bases, J shed 3 bases, and the junction held 5 bases outside the gene matches. For the CDR3, the DNA is TGTGCCAGCAGCTATACAGGGGGAGGCTACAATGAGCAGTTCTTC. It yields the protein CASSYTGGGYNEQFF.

The V call is TRBV15, the J call TRBJ1-2; D is undetermined. The CDR3 consists of 14 residues. The V end was cut by 3 bases, the J end by 4 bases, with 12 bases between. Germline CDR1 and CDR2: LNHNV and YYDKDF (reference sequence). CDR3: CATSSGGGSYGYTF. CDR3 nucleotide sequence: TGTGCCACCAGCAGCGGCGGAGGTAGCTATGGCTACACCTTC.

The J gene is TRBJ2-7, the V gene TRBV7-2, with TRBD2 as a possible D gene (6 bases). This CDR3 contains 15 residues. The V end lost 5 bases, the J end lost 2 bases, and 16 bases lay between the germline ends. CDR1 and CDR2 (germline): SGHTA, FQGNSA. In DNA, the CDR3 is TGTGCCAGCAGCCGCTCCCCGGGGGAACCCTACGAGCAGTACTTC. Residues: CASSRSPGEPYEQYF. The complete variable domain, with remaining parts taken from reference TRBV7-2 and TRBJ2-7, reads GAGVSQSPSNKVTEKGKDVELRCDPISGHTALYWYRQSLGQGLEFLIYFQGNSAPDKSGLPSDRFSAERTGGSVSTLTIQRTQQEDSAVYLCASSRSPGEPYEQYFGPGTRLTVT.

V is TRBV5-1 and J is TRBJ2-3; TRBD2 might be the D (6 bases). Germline CDR1 and CDR2: SGHRS and YFSETQ. Trimming removed 0 bases from V and 3 bases from J, with 11 bases in between. The CDR3 is 15 amino acids. The CDR3 sequence: CASSLVGLSTDTQYF. The CDR3 nucleotides read TGCGCCAGCAGCTTGGTGGGACTTAGTACAGATACGCAGTATTTT.

The chain employs TRBV2 and TRBJ2-7; D gene uncertain. CDR3 size: 13 residues. Germline-derived CDR1 and CDR2 are SNHLY and FYNNEI. The germline V and J ends were trimmed by 4 bases and 6 bases, with 13 bases remaining between them. CDR3 in DNA: TGTGCCAGCAGTGCGTCCGGGTACTCCGAGCAGTACTTC. Encoded protein: CASSASGYSEQYF.

The CDR3: CASSLKGQVNTEAFF. The CDR3 DNA is TGCGCCAGCAGCCTGAAGGGACAGGTGAACACTGAAGCTTTCTTT. This chain links TRBV5-1 with TRBJ1-1; 8 bases match TRBD1. V lost 4 bases and J lost 0; bases outside the gene matches: 5. Germline CDR1 and CDR2: SGHRS and YFSETQ. The CDR3 sequence is 15 residues long.

The chain uses TRBV2 and TRBJ2-5, with a tentative D call TRBD1 (6 bases). V shed 6 bases and J shed 2 bases, with 16 bases lying between them. Germline V gene data show CDR1 as SNHLY and CDR2 as FYNNEI. This CDR3 region has 15 residues. The CDR3 region is CASSALLGGQETQYF. In DNA, the CDR3 is TGTGCCAGCAGCGCCCTTCTAGGGGGACAAGAGACCCAGTACTTC.

J is TRBJ1-1 and V is TRBV4-3, with 7 positions matching TRBD1. The CDR3 runs to 15 residues. Germline V gene data show CDR1 as LGHNA and CDR2 as YSLEER. V trimming: 1 base; J trimming: 11 bases; junction bases outside the gene matches: 13. The CDR3 bases are TGCGCCAGCAGCCAAGCGACAGGGTCAAGCGCGGGGGCTTTCTTT. Amino acid sequence: CASSQATGSSAGAFF.

In the case of this clone: An end of the junction differs from the germline gene, which may be a read error. V gene TRBV29-1 combines with J gene TRBJ2-4; 7 nucleotides line up with TRBD1. CDR3 size: 14 residues. Germline CDR1 is SQVTM and CDR2 is ANQGSEA. The CDR3 here is CSEGSQTGPNSQYF. In DNA form, the CDR3 reads TGCAGTGAGGGGTCTCAGACAGGGCCAAACAGTCAGTACTTC.

This rearrangement joins TRBV2 to TRBJ2-3; TRBD2 agrees at 8 bases. Germline-derived CDR1 and CDR2 are SNHLY and FYNNEI. Trimming at V came to 8 bases and at J to 4 bases, leaving 11 bases not matched to a gene. The CDR3 spans 15 residues. CDR3 sequence: CASGGKRELPDTQYF. In DNA form, the CDR3 reads TGTGCCAGCGGCGGGAAGCGGGAGCTCCCAGATACGCAGTATTTT. Drawing the rest from reference TRBV2 and TRBJ2-3, the complete variable domain is EPEVTQTPSHQVTQMGQEVILRCVPISNHLYFYWYRQILGQKVEFLVSFYNNEISEKSEIFDDQFSVERPDGSNFTLKIRSTKLEDSAMYFCASGGKRELPDTQYFGPGTRLTVL.